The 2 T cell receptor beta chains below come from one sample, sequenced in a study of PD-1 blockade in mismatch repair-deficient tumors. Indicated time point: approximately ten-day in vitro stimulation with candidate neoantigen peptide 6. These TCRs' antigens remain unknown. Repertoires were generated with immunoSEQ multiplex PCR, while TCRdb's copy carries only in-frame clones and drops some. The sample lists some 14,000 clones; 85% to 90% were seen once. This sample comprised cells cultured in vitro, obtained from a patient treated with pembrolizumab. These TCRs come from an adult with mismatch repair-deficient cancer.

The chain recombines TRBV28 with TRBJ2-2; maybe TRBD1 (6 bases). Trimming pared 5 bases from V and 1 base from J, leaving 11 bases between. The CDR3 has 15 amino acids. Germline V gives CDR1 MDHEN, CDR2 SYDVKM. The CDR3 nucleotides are TGTGCCAGCAGTGCCTACAGGGAGAACACCGGGGAGCTGTTTTTT. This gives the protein CASSAYRENTGELFF.

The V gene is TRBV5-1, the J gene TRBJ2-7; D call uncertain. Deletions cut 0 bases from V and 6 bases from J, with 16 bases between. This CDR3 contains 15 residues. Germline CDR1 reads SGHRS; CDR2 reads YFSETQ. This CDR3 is CASSLDPLLRPEQYF. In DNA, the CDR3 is TGCGCCAGCAGCTTGGACCCATTATTGCGCCCCGAGCAGTACTTC.